Listed here are 28 T cell receptor beta chains from one sample, sequenced in a study of cytomegalovirus exposure and HLA in healthy donors (dated by TCRdb to 2015 to 2018). The library was made by the immunoSEQ multiplex PCR assay. The multiplex PCR relied on a mix of 60 forward primers for TCR Vbeta segments and 13 reverse primers for TCR Jbeta segments. TCRdb's version of the immuneACCESS table is confined to in-frame rearrangements and falls short of the full clone set. An unresolved V gene accounts for under half of the shortfall where checked; the remainder is of unknown origin. The sample data list roughly 100,000 clones, and around three quarters of these were observed just once. The ten largest clonotypes hold approximately 4% of the sample. Material for sequencing was PBMCs. These receptors were taken from a man between 50 and 59 years old in good health and CMV-seropositive.

V and J are TRBV29-1 and TRBJ1-1; 7 bases agree with TRBD1. J was trimmed by 3 bases and V by 8 bases; bases with no gene match: 6. The CDR3 totals 12 residues. CDR1 is SQVTM and CDR2 is ANQGSEA in the germline V gene. CDR3 coding DNA: TGCAGCTGTTCCCAGGGGGACACTGAAGCTTTCTTT. Its translation is CSCSQGDTEAFF.

Turning to this clone: An end of the junction differs from the germline gene, which may be a read error. This chain links TRBV7-9 with TRBJ2-2, with 9 nucleotides matching TRBD1. The CDR3 is 17 amino acids. The germline gives CDR1 SEHNR, CDR2 FQNEAQ (reference sequence). The CDR3 region is CSSSSTPGQGLTGELFF. In nucleotides, the CDR3 is TGTTCCAGCAGCTCCACGCCGGGACAGGGACTGACCGGGGAGCTGTTTTTT.

The CDR3 DNA reads as TGCGCCAGCAGGACCGTAAGCGGGAGGGGCACAGATACGCAGTATTTT. It specifies CASRTVSGRGTDTQYF. The chain combines TRBV10-2 with TRBJ2-3; TRBD2 matches 10 bases. CDR3 size: 16 residues. Unmatched junction bases numbered 7, after V lost 6 bases and J lost 1 base. CDR1 and CDR2 (germline): WSHSY, SAAADI.

The chain carries TRBV30 and TRBJ2-7; D is undetermined. The CDR3 loop spans 15 amino acids. Germline V gives CDR1 GTSNPN, CDR2 SVGIG (reference sequence). Trimming left V 3 bases short and J 2 bases short, with 17 bases between. CDR3 coding DNA: TGTGCCTGGAGCGACACCATCGTTGCAACCTACGAGCAGTACTTC. Protein: CAWSDTIVATYEQYF. Combining the CDR3 with reference TRBV30 and TRBJ2-7 gives the whole variable domain SQTIHQWPATLVQPVGSPLSLECTVEGTSNPNLYWYRQAAGRGLQLLFYSVGIGQISSEVPQNLSASRPQDRQFILSSKKLLLSDSGFYLCAWSDTIVATYEQYFGPGTRLTVT.

The gene calls are TRBV7-9 and TRBJ2-3; 12 bases are shared with TRBD2. The CDR3 length is 16 residues. V was pared by 1 base and J by 6 bases, with 5 bases of the junction left unmatched. The germline V gene encodes CDR1 SEHNR and CDR2 FQNEAQ (reference sequence). Here the CDR3 reads CASSLGLAGVIDTQYF. CDR3 nucleotides: TGTGCCAGCAGCTTAGGACTAGCGGGAGTTATTGATACGCAGTATTTT. Complete variable domain (other parts from reference TRBV7-9 and TRBJ2-3): DTGVSQNPRHKITKRGQNVTFRCDPISEHNRLYWYRQTLGQGPEFLTYFQNEAQLEKSRLLSDRFSAERPKGSFSTLEIQRTEQGDSAMYLCASSLGLAGVIDTQYFGPGTRLTVL.

The CDR3 bases are TGCGCCAGCAGCCTAAAGGCCGGGAGCTCCTACGAGCAGTACTTC. Protein: CASSLKAGSSYEQYF. V gene TRBV4-1 combines with J gene TRBJ2-7, with TRBD2 as a possible D gene (6 bases). Germline assignment: CDR1 MGHRA and CDR2 YSYEKL. This CDR3 comprises 15 residues. The V end was cut by 4 bases, the J end by 0 bases, with 13 bases between.

The chain combines TRBV7-9 with TRBJ2-5; TRBD2 matches 8 bases. The V gene end was trimmed by 4 bases and the J gene end by 5 bases; junction bases not matched to a gene: 9. This CDR3 spans 15 amino acids. CDR1 and CDR2 (germline): SEHNR, FQNEAQ (reference sequence). The DNA for the CDR3 is TGTGCCAGCAGCTCCCCCGAGACTAGCGCGGAGACCCAGTACTTC. It encodes CASSSPETSAETQYF. The full variable domain, with the rest looked up from reference TRBV7-9 and TRBJ2-5, is DTGVSQNPRHKITKRGQNVTFRCDPISEHNRLYWYRQTLGQGPEFLTYFQNEAQLEKSRLLSDRFSAERPKGSFSTLEIQRTEQGDSAMYLCASSSPETSAETQYFGPGTRLLVL.

This chain links TRBV28 with TRBJ2-1; 7 bases match TRBD2. The CDR3 is made up of 16 amino acids. J gave up 5 bases and V 4 bases, and 11 bases lay outside the gene matches. The V gene's germline CDR1 is MDHEN and CDR2 SYDVKM. In DNA, the CDR3 is TGTGCCAGCAGTTCCCCTGGACTAGGATGGAACAATGAGCAGTTCTTC. This translates into CASSSPGLGWNNEQFF.

There are a few counts of this clone. The CDR3 loop reads CASENIGTGGGHEKLFF. Here the CDR3 DNA reads TGTGCCAGCGAAAACATCGGGACAGGGGGAGGACATGAAAAACTGTTTTTT. The chain has TRBV28 and TRBJ1-4; 11 bases map to TRBD1. This CDR3 comprises 17 residues. Germline V gene lookup returns CDR1 MDHEN and CDR2 SYDVKM. V trimming: 8 bases; J trimming: 6 bases; junction bases outside the gene matches: 14.

This clone has only a few counts. This sequence joins TRBV5-1 and TRBJ2-5; D perhaps matches TRBD1 (5 bases). Trimming stripped 4 bases from V and 1 base from J, with 11 bases between. The CDR3 spans 14 residues. In germline, CDR1 is SGHRS, CDR2 YFSETQ. CDR3 in amino acids: CASSPFDSQETQYF. The CDR3 DNA sequence: TGCGCCAGCAGCCCCTTCGACAGCCAAGAGACCCAGTACTTC.

This clone was recorded a few times. The chain recombines TRBV28 with TRBJ1-5; TRBD1 aligns across 7 bases. Looked up from germline, CDR1 is MDHEN and CDR2 is SYDVKM. V lost 6 bases and J lost 4; bases outside the gene matches: 9. This CDR3 region has 15 residues. The chain's CDR3 is CASSSTGAPNQPQHF. The CDR3 nucleotides read TGTGCCAGCAGCTCTACAGGGGCCCCAAATCAGCCCCAGCATTTT. The whole variable domain, filled in from reference TRBV28 and TRBJ1-5, reads DVKVTQSSRYLVKRTGEKVFLECVQDMDHENMFWYRQDPGLGLRLIYFSYDVKMKEKGDIPEGYSVSREKKERFSLILESASTNQTSMYLCASSSTGAPNQPQHFGDGTRLSIL.

The chain joins TRBV6-6 to TRBJ1-5, with a possible D match to TRBD1 (6 bases). The CDR3 extends over 16 amino acids. V lost 1 base to trimming and J lost 0 bases, with 10 bases between them. Per germline, CDR1 MNHNY and CDR2 SVGAGI (reference sequence). The chain's CDR3 is CASSYFRTDSNQPQHF. As DNA, the CDR3 is TGTGCCAGCAGTTACTTCCGGACAGATAGCAATCAGCCCCAGCATTTT.

The gene calls are TRBV19 and TRBJ2-5; 9 bases are a match to TRBD2. With V trimmed by 8 bases and J by 2 bases, 9 bases remained unmatched. The CDR3 loop spans 15 amino acids. The germline V gene has CDR1 LNHDA and CDR2 SQIVND (reference sequence). The CDR3 sequence: CASAVLAGKQETQYF. CDR3 sequence (DNA): TGTGCCAGTGCCGTTCTAGCGGGAAAGCAAGAGACCCAGTACTTC. The full variable domain, with the rest looked up from reference TRBV19 and TRBJ2-5, is DGGITQSPKYLFRKEGQNVTLSCEQNLNHDAMYWYRQDPGQGLRLIYYSQIVNDFQKGDIAEGYSVSREKKESFPLTVTSAQKNPTAFYLCASAVLAGKQETQYFGPGTRLLVL.

The V and J genes are TRBV15 and TRBJ1-6; the D is unclear. There are 13 residues in the CDR3. The ends were cut back, 1 base at V and 9 bases at J, with 7 bases in the middle. CDR1 and CDR2 (germline): LNHNV, YYDKDF (reference sequence). The CDR3 DNA is TGTGCCACCAGCAGAGCTAGAAGTTCACCCCTCCACTTT. Amino acids: CATSRARSSPLHF.

As DNA, the CDR3 is TGTGCCAGCAGCTTAGGGCAGGGGTTCGCAGATACGCAGTATTTT. Translation gives CASSLGQGFADTQYF. The chain has TRBV11-3 and TRBJ2-3, with a tentative D call TRBD1 (6 bases). Trimming cost V 1 base and J 4 bases, with 12 bases left between them. The germline gives CDR1 SGHNT, CDR2 YENEEA. The CDR3 runs 15 residues.

This chain links TRBV11-1 with TRBJ2-3, with a possible D match to TRBD1 (5 bases). The CDR3 covers 17 residues. The V gene lost 0 bases and the J gene lost 1 base, with 14 bases spanning the gap. Per germline, CDR1 SGHAT and CDR2 FQDESV (reference sequence). CDR3 in DNA: TGTGCCAGCAGCTTAGCGGTTACAGGTATAGGCACAGATACGCAGTATTTT. Amino acids: CASSLAVTGIGTDTQYF.

The chain couples TRBV7-8 to TRBJ2-7; 7 nucleotides match TRBD2. Germline-derived CDR1 and CDR2 are SGHVS and FQNEAQ. CDR3 length equals 15 residues. V gave up 4 bases and J gave up 4 bases; unmatched junction bases: 10. The CDR3 region has the DNA TGTGCCAGCAGCTCTCTTGGACTAGGGCGTTACGAGCAGTACTTC. As protein: CASSSLGLGRYEQYF.

The chain combines TRBV4-3 with TRBJ2-2; the D gene is possibly TRBD2 (6 bases). This CDR3 has 14 residues. Germline CDR1 is LGHNA and CDR2 is YSLEER. V gave up 2 bases and J gave up 5 bases, with 9 bases separating them. The CDR3 DNA follows: TGCGCCAGCAGCCAACGGGGGACTACCGGGGAGCTGTTTTTT. Translated: CASSQRGTTGELFF.

The chain recombines TRBV5-6 with TRBJ2-1; possible D gene TRBD1, 6 bases. Germline assignment: CDR1 SGHDT and CDR2 YYEEEE. The CDR3 is made up of 16 amino acids. Trimming took 1 base from V and 6 from J, leaving 17 bases between them. The CDR3 bases are TGTGCCAGCAGCTTGTGGAATCCAGGGGCAGGCAATGAGCAGTTCTTC. Translating it yields CASSLWNPGAGNEQFF.

V is TRBV18 and J is TRBJ2-5; 10 positions agree with TRBD1. Losses at the gene ends were 3 bases for V and 3 bases for J; bases not matched to a gene: 10. The CDR3 totals 17 residues. Germline CDR1 reads KGHSH; CDR2 reads LQKENI. The CDR3 region is CASSPGQGPGGEETQYF. In DNA form, the CDR3 reads TGTGCCAGCTCACCGGGACAGGGGCCTGGTGGAGAAGAGACCCAGTACTTC. Supplemented by reference TRBV18 and TRBJ2-5, the full variable domain reads NAGVMQNPRHLVRRRGQEARLRCSPMKGHSHVYWYRQLPEEGLKFMVYLQKENIIDESGMPKERFSAEFPKEGPSILRIQQVVRGDSAAYFCASSPGQGPGGEETQYFGPGTRLLVL.

The chain joins TRBV5-4 to TRBJ2-3; 12 nucleotides line up with TRBD2. CDR1 is SGHNT and CDR2 is YYREEE in the germline V gene (reference sequence). The CDR3 sequence is 17 residues long. V lost 0 bases, J lost 0 bases, and 2 bases stayed unmatched. DNA for the CDR3: TGTGCCAGCAGCTTGGCGGGACTAGCGGGTAGCACAGATACGCAGTATTTT. Amino acids: CASSLAGLAGSTDTQYF.

This rearrangement joins TRBV19 to TRBJ1-5; 7 bases line up with TRBD1. The trim removed 4 bases at V and 4 bases at J, leaving 7 bases unmatched. The germline V gene encodes CDR1 LNHDA and CDR2 SQIVND (reference sequence). This CDR3 spans 15 amino acids. CDR3 sequence: CASSTYRGRNQPQHF. The CDR3 coding sequence is TGTGCCAGTAGTACCTACAGGGGCCGGAATCAGCCCCAGCATTTT. Together with reference TRBV19 and TRBJ1-5, the CDR3 gives the full variable domain: DGGITQSPKYLFRKEGQNVTLSCEQNLNHDAMYWYRQDPGQGLRLIYYSQIVNDFQKGDIAEGYSVSREKKESFPLTVTSAQKNPTAFYLCASSTYRGRNQPQHFGDGTRLSIL.

This chain uses TRBV27 with TRBJ2-5; 9 positions agree with TRBD1. Trimming cost V 8 bases and J 4 bases; bases outside gene matches: 5. This CDR3 spans 13 amino acids. CDR1 MNHEY and CDR2 SMNVEV come from the germline V gene (reference sequence). Here the CDR3 DNA reads TGTGCCAGCGGAAGACAGGGGGGAGAGACCCAGTACTTC. This sequence encodes CASGRQGGETQYF.

This clone occurred a few times. A read error may account for a junction end that differs from germline. CDR3 bases: TGTTCCAGCATGACAGGAAACAATGAGCAGTTCTTC. It is translated as CSSMTGNNEQFF. The chain recombines TRBV7-9 with TRBJ2-1, with a tentative D call TRBD1 (6 bases). CDR1 and CDR2 (germline): SEHNR, FQNEAQ (reference sequence). The CDR3 is 12 residues long. Full variable domain (rest looked up from reference TRBV7-9 and TRBJ2-1): DTGVSQNPRHKITKRGQNVTFRCDPISEHNRLYWYRQTLGQGPEFLTYFQNEAQLEKSRLLSDRFSAERPKGSFSTLEIQRTEQGDSAMYLCSSMTGNNEQFFGPGTRLTVL.

The J gene is TRBJ1-1, the V gene TRBV28; 8 positions agree with TRBD1. CDR1 and CDR2 (germline): MDHEN, SYDVKM. With 4 bases clipped from V and 4 bases from J, the junction kept 14 bases outside the gene matches. The CDR3 length is 17 residues. In nucleotides, the CDR3 is TGTGCCAGCAGTTCCGTGGAGGGACAGGTCTCTGGCACTGAAGCTTTCTTT. Encoded protein: CASSSVEGQVSGTEAFF. Full variable domain (remainder filled in from reference TRBV28 and TRBJ1-1): DVKVTQSSRYLVKRTGEKVFLECVQDMDHENMFWYRQDPGLGLRLIYFSYDVKMKEKGDIPEGYSVSREKKERFSLILESASTNQTSMYLCASSSVEGQVSGTEAFFGQGTRLTVV.

The chain employs TRBV6-1 and TRBJ1-3; D unresolved. Germline V lookup: CDR1 MNHNS, CDR2 SASEGT. The CDR3 covers 14 residues. The germline V and J ends were trimmed by 3 bases and 8 bases, with 14 bases remaining between them. This CDR3 is CASSEVSEVDTIYF. The CDR3 bases are TGTGCCAGCAGTGAGGTCTCCGAGGTGGACACCATATATTTT.

This clone showed up just a few times. This chain joins TRBV19 and TRBJ2-5, with D possibly matching TRBD1 (6 bases). The J call is uncertain, as TRBJ2-7 better fits the DNA end. The CDR3 consists of 14 residues. Germline assignment: CDR1 LNHDA and CDR2 SQIVND (reference sequence). CDR3 in amino acids: CASSHRVGAHEQYF. The CDR3 region has the DNA TGTGCCAGTAGTCACCGCGTGGGGGCCCACGAGCAGTACTTC.

This chain links TRBV11-2 with TRBJ2-3; D remains unclear. The V gene's germline CDR1 is SGHAT and CDR2 FQNNGV. This CDR3 is built from 12 residues. Between the trimmed V and J ends, which lost 5 bases and 2 bases, there was a span of 5 bases. The CDR3 spells CASSPNTDTQYF. The CDR3 DNA is TGTGCCAGCAGCCCAAACACAGATACGCAGTATTTT.